Listed below are T cell receptor beta chains from one sample, sequenced in a study of CD8+CD57+ T cells in acquired aplastic anemia. In TCRdb, the reads were re-called with MiXCR into one record per CDR3 protein. The sample yields roughly 190,000 distinct CDR3 sequences, approximately 50% seen once. The material sequenced was sorted CD4+, CD8+, or CD8+CD57+ T cells (not recorded which) from PBMCs. The receptors were sampled from a human donor in good health, serving as a control. CDR3s include the opening cysteine and the closing phenylalanine or tryptophan. A D gene is named only where the DNA matches it firmly. Clone size appears in some rows only: once, few, many, or a class for an expanded clone.

>TRBV20-1|TRBJ2-1|.|.
TGCAGTGCTAGGGGACTTAGCTCCCCTGAGCAGTTCTTC
CSARGLSSPEQFF
>TRBV5-1|TRBJ2-1|.|once
TGCGCCAGCAGCCTGGAAATTGGCAATGAGCAGTTCTTC
CASSLEIGNEQFF
>TRBV29-1|TRBJ1-2|.|.
TGCAGCGTTGCGACAGGCTATGGCTACACCTTC
CSVATGYGYTF
>TRBV7-2|TRBJ2-7|.|.
TGTGCCAGCAACTTACCCCCGGGAGTCGAACAGTACTTC
CASNLPPGVEQYF
>TRBV27|TRBJ1-1|.|few
TGTGCCAGCAGTTTAAGGTCCGGGGTTGGCACTGAAGCTTTCTTT
CASSLRSGVGTEAFF
>TRBV12-3/TRBV12-4|TRBJ1-3|.|many
TGTGCCAGCAGCGTCGGGGACATTCGAAACACCATATATTTT
CASSVGDIRNTIYF
>TRBV19|TRBJ2-5|TRBD2|few
TGTGCCAGTAGTATATCTCCTAGCGGGGGACAGACCCAGTACTTC
CASSISPSGGQTQYF
>TRBV29-1|TRBJ1-2|.|.
TGCAGCGTTGTTAGGGTGTCGGGCGGCTACACCTTC
CSVVRVSGGYTF
>TRBV6-2/TRBV6-3|TRBJ1-1|.|many
TGTGCCAGCAGTTTGATCCAGGGGACTGAAGCTTTCTTT
CASSLIQGTEAFF
>TRBV7-3|TRBJ2-1|.|.
TGTGCCAGCAGCTTATCGACAGCCTACAATGAGCAGTTCTTC
CASSLSTAYNEQFF
>TRBV7-9|TRBJ2-5|.|.
TGTGCCAGCAGCCTAATAGATTGGGAGACCCAGTACTTC
CASSLIDWETQYF
>TRBV10-3|TRBJ2-3|TRBD2|few
TGTGCCAGCAGCCGAGGGCGCGGTAAGACTAGCACAGATACGCAGTGTTTT
CASSRGRGKTSTDTQCF
>TRBV7-6|TRBJ2-7|TRBD1|.
TGCGCCAGCAGCTTCCGGACAGGGGCAACCTACGAGCAGTACTTC
CASSFRTGATYEQYF
>TRBV7-9|TRBJ2-7|.|many
TGTGCCAGCAGCTCCCCCAGGGGAGTGGTCTCCTACGAGCAGTACTTC
CASSSPRGVVSYEQYF
>TRBV20-1|TRBJ1-5|.|many
TGCAGTGCTAGACTCAGCAATCAGCCCCAGCATTTT
CSARLSNQPQHF
>TRBV7-9|TRBJ1-6|.|.
TGTGCCAGCAGCCGGGGTGATAATTCACCCCTCCACTTT
CASSRGDNSPLHF
>TRBV7-6|TRBJ2-5|TRBD2|.
TGTGCCAGCAGCTCGAGACTAGCGGAGATGGGAGAGACCCAGTACTTC
CASSSRLAEMGETQYF
>TRBV10-3|TRBJ2-7|TRBD1|few
TGTGCCATCAGATCCGGACAGGGCTCCTACGAGCAGTACTTC
CAIRSGQGSYEQYF
>TRBV15|TRBJ2-7|TRBD2|.
TGTGCCACCAGCCCCCGGAGGCAGGGACTAGCGGGGGCGGACTACGAGCAGTACTTC
CATSPRRQGLAGADYEQYF
>TRBV19|TRBJ2-5|.|.
TGTGCCAGTAGTCCGCCTAGAGCGGAGACCCAGCACTTC
CASSPPRAETQHF
>TRBV20-1|TRBJ2-7|TRBD2|many
TGCAGTGCTGCGAGCGGGGTACTCCGAGAACAGTACTTC
CSAASGVLREQYF
>TRBV6-1|TRBJ2-7|.|many
TGTGCCAGCAGTCCAGACTCATCCGAGCAGTACTTC
CASSPDSSEQYF
>TRBV12-3/TRBV12-4|TRBJ1-4|.|.
TGTGCCAGCAGTCCACTTCTTTTGCGGGGTGAAAAACTGTTTTTT
CASSPLLLRGEKLFF
>TRBV15|TRBJ2-3|.|.
TGTGCCACCAGCAGAGATCCCTCGGAAAATACGCAGTATTTT
CATSRDPSENTQYF
>TRBV5-5|TRBJ2-7|.|many
TGTGCCAGCAGCTTGGGTATCTCAGACTACGAGCAGTACTTC
CASSLGISDYEQYF
>TRBV6-5|TRBJ1-2|TRBD1|.
TGTGCCAGCAGTTTTGCGGGGGACAGGGGTGGCTACACCTTC
CASSFAGDRGGYTF
>TRBV5-6|TRBJ2-3|TRBD2|many
TGTGCCAGCAGCTCGCTAGCGGGGGGGACAGATACGCAGTATTTT
CASSSLAGGTDTQYF
>TRBV10-3|TRBJ2-3|TRBD2|.
TGTGCCATCAGCCCAACTAGCGGGGGGGCCACAGATACGCAGTATTTT
CAISPTSGGATDTQYF
>TRBV2|TRBJ1-1|TRBD1|few
TGTGCCAGCAGGGGGACAGGGGCGCGGGGCACTGAAGCTTTCTTT
CASRGTGARGTEAFF
>TRBV10-3|TRBJ2-2|.|.
TGTGCCATCAGTGGCAGGGCAGGGAACACCGGGGAGCTGTTTTTT
CAISGRAGNTGELFF
>TRBV7-7|TRBJ2-1|TRBD2|.
TGTGCTAGCAGCTCCGGACTAGCGGGGGGCAATAAGCAGTTCTTC
CASSSGLAGGNKQFF
>TRBV4-2|TRBJ2-6|TRBD2|.
TGTGCCAGCAGCCAGGCGGGGGGGACTGGGGCCAACGTCCTGACTTTC
CASSQAGGTGANVLTF
>TRBV2|TRBJ2-2|TRBD1|many
TGTGCCAGCAGTGGGACAGGGGGCACCGGGGAGCTGTTTTTT
CASSGTGGTGELFF
>TRBV7-9|TRBJ1-4|TRBD1|.
TGTGCCAGCAGCTTACAGCCGCCGGGACAGGGGAGTTCTAATGAAAAACTGTTTTTT
CASSLQPPGQGSSNEKLFF
>TRBV2|TRBJ1-4|.|.
TGTGCCAGCAGGCGGTCCTACCAACATGAAAAACTGTTTTTT
CASRRSYQHEKLFF
>TRBV2|TRBJ1-3|.|few
TGTGCCAGCAGTGGCCGACAATTCTCTGGAAACACCATATATTTT
CASSGRQFSGNTIYF
>TRBV19|TRBJ1-4|.|.
TGTGCCAGTAGTACGACTCCCCTGAGGAACAGGGCTAATGAAAAACTGTTTTTT
CASSTTPLRNRANEKLFF
>TRBV4-1|TRBJ2-5|.|many
TGCGCCAGCAGCCAACAGGAAAACCAAGAGACCCAGTACTTC
CASSQQENQETQYF
>TRBV12-5|TRBJ1-1|.|few
TGTGCCAGCAGTGGTCGACTGACTTTCTTT
CASSGRLTFF
>TRBV19|TRBJ1-1|TRBD1|.
TGTGCCAGTAGTATGAACAGGGGGATTGAAGCTTTCTTT
CASSMNRGIEAFF
>TRBV9|TRBJ2-7|.|.
TGTGCCAGCAGCGTAGAGGGTTTATTTTACGAGCAGTACTTC
CASSVEGLFYEQYF
>TRBV29-1|TRBJ2-3|TRBD1|once
TGCAGCGTAACCCCACAGGGGGCGCAGACAGATACGCAGTATTTT
CSVTPQGAQTDTQYF
>TRBV10-3|TRBJ1-2|TRBD1|.
TGTGCCATCAGTGAGTCTACAGGGGCCGGCTACACCTTC
CAISESTGAGYTF
>TRBV7-8|TRBJ1-5|TRBD1|many
TGTGCCAGCAGCTCGTACAGGGGAGGGCAGCCCCAGCATTTT
CASSSYRGGQPQHF
>TRBV5-8|TRBJ2-1|.|many
TGTGCCAGCAGCGCCGCGGTTCTCGGTGTCCCCTCTAACAATGAGCAGTTCTTC
CASSAAVLGVPSNNEQFF
>TRBV24-1|TRBJ2-3|TRBD1|.
TGTGCCACCAGTGACAGACAGGGCGATTGGGATACGCAGTATTTT
CATSDRQGDWDTQYF
>TRBV12-3/TRBV12-4|TRBJ1-1|TRBD1|few
TGTGCCAGCAGCCTAATGGGACAGGGAAACACTGAAGCTTTCTTT
CASSLMGQGNTEAFF
>TRBV20-1|TRBJ1-1|.|.
TGCAGTGCTAGAACCCCGACGGATAAAAGGGAGGCTTTCTTT
CSARTPTDKREAFF
>TRBV28|TRBJ1-3|.|.
TGTGCCAGCAGTTTCGGCACAAACGGAGGAACCATATATTTT
CASSFGTNGGTIYF
>TRBV7-2|TRBJ1-1|.|.
TGTGCCAGCAGCCCTAGAATAGGCTTCACTGAAGCTTTCTTT
CASSPRIGFTEAFF
>TRBV7-6|TRBJ2-7|TRBD1|.
TGTGCCAGCAGCTTAGATGGGACAGCCATACGCTTC
CASSLDGTAIRF
>TRBV5-1|TRBJ2-5|TRBD2|many
TGCGCCAGCAGGAGGGCTAGCGGGGGGGAGACCCAGTACTTC
CASRRASGGETQYF
>TRBV27|TRBJ2-7|TRBD2|.
TGTGCCAGCAGCCTAACGGGGGGAGGGAACGAGCAGTACTTC
CASSLTGGGNEQYF
>TRBV20-1|TRBJ2-1|TRBD2|once
TGCAGTGCTGCTAGCGGTAACTCCTACAATGAGCAGTTCTTC
CSAASGNSYNEQFF
>TRBV7-3|TRBJ1-1|.|.
TGTGCCACTAACGGGGGTACCACTGAAGCTTTCTTT
CATNGGTTEAFF
>TRBV9|TRBJ1-3|.|.
TGTGCCAGCAGCGAAATGGACCGAGTTTCTGGAAACACCATATATTTT
CASSEMDRVSGNTIYF
>TRBV24-1|TRBJ2-1|.|.
TGTGCCACCAGTGACTCCCTCCTAAACAATGAGCAGTTCTTC
CATSDSLLNNEQFF
>TRBV20-1|TRBJ2-7|TRBD1|many
TGCAGTGCACAGAGACAGGGGTCCTACGAGCAGTACTTC
CSAQRQGSYEQYF
>TRBV2|TRBJ2-1|TRBD2|few
TGTGCCAGCTGCTCCCCAGCGGGGAGTTGGAATGAGCAGTTCTTC
CASCSPAGSWNEQFF
>TRBV20-1|TRBJ2-5|.|.
TGCAGTGCCGGGGGCGGCTTAATAGAGACCCAGTACTTC
CSAGGGLIETQYF